The 21 T cell receptor beta chains presented below share a single source sample, sequenced in a study of OX40 agonist ivuxolimab in advanced cancers. Libraries were prepared by immunoSEQ multiplex PCR; TCRdb keeps only in-frame clonotypes and omits some of them. The data hold tens of thousands of clones, with more than 70% observed a single time. This sample comprised CD4+ or CD8+ T cells sorted from blood, obtained in a trial of the OX40 agonist ivuxolimab. Every receptor here comes from an adult with an advanced solid tumor such as melanoma, head and neck, liver or kidney cancer.

The chain is built from TRBV11-2 and TRBJ2-5, with D perhaps TRBD2 (5 bases). With 1 base removed from V and 2 bases from J, the gap between germline ends came to 8 bases. From germline, CDR1 is SGHAT and CDR2 FQNNGV. The CDR3 consists of 14 residues. CDR3 sequence: CASSLGSGQETQYF. CDR3 coding DNA: TGTGCCAGCAGCTTAGGTTCGGGGCAAGAGACCCAGTACTTC.

The chain is built from TRBV2 and TRBJ2-7; 7 positions agree with TRBD2. Germline V CDR1 and CDR2: SNHLY, FYNNEI. The junction had 7 bases not matched to a gene; V was cut back by 4 bases and J by 7 bases. This CDR3 has 13 residues. The CDR3 reads CASSGGEGEEQYF. The CDR3 region has the DNA TGTGCCAGCAGTGGGGGGGAGGGTGAGGAGCAGTACTTC.

This chain connects TRBV7-9 to TRBJ2-3, with 7 bases fitting TRBD2. CDR1 is SEHNR and CDR2 is FQNEAQ in the germline V gene (reference sequence). The CDR3 covers 16 residues. The V and J ends lost 5 bases and 2 bases, in that order; junction bases with no gene match: 10. CDR3 nucleotides: TGTGCCAGCAGCCGAGCAGTCGGGGGGACCACAGATACGCAGTATTTT. Translated: CASSRAVGGTTDTQYF.

As concerns this clone: Because the CDR3 is missing its conserved closing phenylalanine or tryptophan, this is likely a read error. V usage is TRBV7-2 and J usage is TRBJ2-7; D possibly corresponds to TRBD1 (6 bases). Looked up from germline, CDR1 is SGHTA and CDR2 is FQGNSA. The CDR3 runs to 14 residues. Trimming left V 7 bases short and J 3 bases short, with 16 bases between. The CDR3 coding sequence is TGTGCCAGCACTTCGAACAGGGCGAGCTACGAGCAGTACCTC. Its translation: CASTSNRASYEQYL.

The chain is built from TRBV10-1 and TRBJ2-7; D is uncertain. Deletions cut 4 bases from V and 2 bases from J, with 12 bases between. This CDR3 contains 14 residues. The germline CDR1 and CDR2 sequences are WNHNN and SYGVQD (reference sequence). The CDR3, as DNA: TGCGCCAGCAGTGCGAATCCTCCGCCCTACGAGCAGTACTTC. Protein: CASSANPPPYEQYF.

This clone was seen a handful of times. CDR3 in amino acids: CASPPGTSGRGVNEQFF. As DNA, the CDR3 is TGTGCCAGCCCTCCCGGGACTAGCGGGAGGGGGGTCAATGAGCAGTTCTTC. The rearrangement links TRBV2 to TRBJ2-1; 16 nucleotides match TRBD2. The CDR3 runs 17 residues. Germline CDR1 reads SNHLY; CDR2 reads FYNNEI. Trimming took 8 bases from V and 6 from J; bases not matched to a gene: 10.

The chain combines TRBV6-5 with TRBJ1-3, with D perhaps TRBD1 (5 bases). Germline V lookup: CDR1 MNHEY, CDR2 SVGAGI. The germline V and J ends were trimmed by 9 bases and 0 bases, with 15 bases remaining between them. This CDR3 has 15 amino acids. The CDR3 region is CARAWDLRSGNTIYF. The CDR3 DNA follows: TGTGCCAGAGCATGGGACCTCCGCTCTGGAAACACCATATATTTT.

The chain combines TRBV2 with TRBJ1-4, with a tentative D call TRBD1 (6 bases). Trimming took 5 bases from V and 4 from J, leaving 14 bases between them. Per the germline V gene, CDR1 is SNHLY and CDR2 is FYNNEI. The CDR3 spans 15 residues. The CDR3 DNA reads as TGTGCCAGCAGTACTACCAGGGGATTTAATGAAAAACTGTTTTTT. This sequence encodes CASSTTRGFNEKLFF.

The chain links TRBV6-5 to TRBJ1-6; D is uncertain. CDR1 and CDR2 (germline): MNHEY, SVGAGI. The CDR3 runs to 14 residues. V gave up 2 bases and J gave up 7 bases, with 9 bases separating them. DNA for the CDR3: TGTGCCAGCAGTTACATCTCATCAAATTCACCCCTCCACTTT. Its protein product is CASSYISSNSPLHF.

This clone is a singleton in its sample. This chain connects TRBV6-1 to TRBJ2-3; 8 bases match TRBD1. This CDR3 comprises 13 residues. The V gene's germline CDR1 is MNHNS and CDR2 SASEGT. V shed 6 bases, J shed 4 bases, and the junction held 3 bases outside the gene matches. CDR3 loop: CASSLQGADTQYF. In DNA form, the CDR3 reads TGTGCCAGCAGCCTACAGGGGGCAGATACGCAGTATTTT.

The V call is TRBV18, the J call TRBJ1-1; D gene ambiguous. V was shortened by 3 bases and J by 1 base, with 9 bases between the two germline ends. Germline V lookup: CDR1 KGHSH, CDR2 LQKENI. This CDR3 spans 14 amino acids. The CDR3 loop is CASSPTISNTEAFF. The CDR3 DNA reads as TGTGCCAGCTCACCCACCATATCGAACACTGAAGCTTTCTTT.

This chain links TRBV27 with TRBJ1-5; D remains unclear. V lost 5 bases and J lost 3, with 20 bases in between. Looked up from germline, CDR1 is MNHEY and CDR2 is SMNVEV (reference sequence). CDR3 length equals 17 residues. The CDR3 coding sequence is TGTGCCAGCAGTCCCCTCCGGGTTACTACCGACAATCAGCCCCAGCATTTT. Translation: CASSPLRVTTDNQPQHF.

The chain carries TRBV9 and TRBJ2-5; D remains unclear. Germline V CDR1 and CDR2: SGDLS, YYNGEE. The CDR3 length is 13 residues. V was pared by 1 base and J by 2 bases, with 6 bases between. This CDR3 is CASSVSPQETQYF. The CDR3 DNA sequence: TGTGCCAGCAGCGTATCCCCTCAAGAGACCCAGTACTTC.

The chain joins TRBV2 to TRBJ2-3; 10 bases line up with TRBD2. Germline assignment: CDR1 SNHLY and CDR2 FYNNEI. This CDR3 spans 14 amino acids. Trimming cost V 6 bases and J 3 bases; bases outside gene matches: 3. The CDR3 DNA sequence: TGTGCCAGCAGCCCGGGACTAGCGACAGATACGCAGTATTTT. This codes for CASSPGLATDTQYF.

The V gene is TRBV5-1, the J gene TRBJ2-4, with D tentatively TRBD1 or TRBD2 (5 bases each). From germline, CDR1 is SGHRS and CDR2 YFSETQ. V was trimmed by 4 bases and J by 6 bases, leaving 14 bases between them. CDR3 size: 14 residues. The CDR3 bases are TGCGCCAGCAGCCACCCCGGGGCGGGAAACATTCAGTACTTC. Translation: CASSHPGAGNIQYF.

The CDR3: CASSLRDSPRGRELFF. The CDR3 DNA is TGTGCCAGCAGCCTCCGGGACAGCCCGCGTGGGAGGGAGCTGTTTTTT. The gene calls are TRBV5-4 and TRBJ2-2; 7 positions agree with TRBD1. Trimming removed 4 bases from V and 9 bases from J; junction bases left unmatched: 15. Germline values: CDR1 SGHNT, CDR2 YYREEE (reference sequence). The CDR3 sequence is 16 residues long.

The V call is TRBV5-4, the J call TRBJ2-7; TRBD2 matches at 7 bases. The germline V gene has CDR1 SGHNT and CDR2 YYREEE (reference sequence). V shed 4 bases and J 1 base; nucleotides not matched to a gene: 8. The CDR3 runs 15 residues. CDR3 protein: CASSPRGGGSYEQYF. The CDR3 region has the DNA TGTGCCAGCAGCCCAAGGGGCGGGGGTTCCTACGAGCAGTACTTC.

The chain employs TRBV28 and TRBJ1-2; 11 bases map to TRBD1. The V and J ends lost 5 bases and 4 bases, in that order; junction bases with no gene match: 6. The germline V gene has CDR1 MDHEN and CDR2 SYDVKM. This CDR3 is 15 amino acids long. The CDR3 loop is CASSPTGQGGYGYTF. The DNA of the CDR3 is TGTGCCAGCAGTCCGACGGGACAGGGGGGCTATGGCTACACCTTC.

This chain joins TRBV6-1 and TRBJ1-2, with 7 bases that match TRBD1. Germline trimming cut 4 bases from V and 2 bases from J; bases unmatched to any gene: 4. There are 14 residues in the CDR3. Germline V gene data show CDR1 as MNHNS and CDR2 as SASEGT. CDR3 protein: CASSGDRANYGYTF. The CDR3 DNA follows: TGTGCCAGCAGTGGCGACAGGGCCAACTATGGCTACACCTTC.

This chain connects TRBV18 to TRBJ1-5, with a tentative D call TRBD1 (6 bases). CDR1 KGHSH and CDR2 LQKENI come from the germline V gene. V was pared by 6 bases and J by 0 bases, with 12 bases between. CDR3 length: 15 residues. Written as DNA, the CDR3 is TGTGCCAGCTCCCGCAGGACAGTTAGCAATCAGCCCCAGCATTTT. Its protein is CASSRRTVSNQPQHF.

This clone has only a few counts. CDR3 in DNA: TGTGCCAGCCGGGACCCTGAGAGGAACACTGAAGCTTTCTTT. Amino acids: CASRDPERNTEAFF. The chain has TRBV6-4 and TRBJ1-1; tentatively, D is TRBD1 (5 bases). Germline V gene sequence: CDR1 MRHNA, CDR2 SNTAGT. The CDR3 consists of 14 residues. The V gene lost 8 bases and the J gene lost 1 base, with 14 bases spanning the gap.